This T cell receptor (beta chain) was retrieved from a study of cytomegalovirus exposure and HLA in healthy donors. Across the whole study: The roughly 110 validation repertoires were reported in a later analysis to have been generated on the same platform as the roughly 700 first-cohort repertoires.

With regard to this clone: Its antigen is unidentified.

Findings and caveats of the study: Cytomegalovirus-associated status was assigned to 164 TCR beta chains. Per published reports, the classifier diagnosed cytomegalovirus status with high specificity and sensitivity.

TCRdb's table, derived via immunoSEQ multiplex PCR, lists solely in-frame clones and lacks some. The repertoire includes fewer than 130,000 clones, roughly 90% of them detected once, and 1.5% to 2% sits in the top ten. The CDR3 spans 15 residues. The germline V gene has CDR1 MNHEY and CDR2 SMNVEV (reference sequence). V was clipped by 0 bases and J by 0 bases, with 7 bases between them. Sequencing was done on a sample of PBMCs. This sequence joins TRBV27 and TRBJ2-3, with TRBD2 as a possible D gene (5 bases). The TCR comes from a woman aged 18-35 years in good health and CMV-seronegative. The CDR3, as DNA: TGTGCCAGCAGTTTATCCGGACTGAGCACAGATACGCAGTATTTT. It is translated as CASSLSGLSTDTQYF.